The clone carrying this TCR beta chain was seen at least ten times. Genomic DNA acted as the template from which TCR beta VDJ combination and CDR3 sequence profiling were carried out. TCRdb called the reads again in MiXCR, with one record for every CDR3 protein. The sample has around 150,000 distinct CDR3 sequences, around half seen once. The sample comes from a study of CD8+CD57+ T cells in acquired aplastic anemia. CDR1 is MGHDK and CDR2 is SYGVNS in the germline V gene. The CDR3 is 15 residues long. V was shortened by 3 bases and J by 8 bases, with 19 bases between the two germline ends. All patients picked for sequencing had shown, by flow cytometry, an expansion of CD8+CD57+ cells.

What was sequenced was sorted CD4+, CD8+, or CD8+CD57+ T cells (not recorded which) from PBMCs. The chain is built from TRBV25-1 and TRBJ1-2, with a weak D call TRBD1 (5 bases). The TCR originated in a human donor with aplastic anemia. This CDR3 is CASSDVNNRSEGYTF. In nucleotides, the CDR3 is TGTGCCAGCAGTGACGTTAATAACAGGTCGGAAGGCTACACCTTC.